This TCR beta chain was documented in a study of cytomegalovirus exposure and HLA in healthy donors. The PCR made use of 60 Vbeta and 13 Jbeta primers. Libraries were prepared by immunoSEQ multiplex PCR; TCRdb keeps only in-frame clonotypes and omits some of them. The sample gives 150,000 or so clones, 60% to 80% of which show up once; around 11% is in the top ten. As to this clone: Its antigen is still unknown.

Donors consisted of healthy bone marrow donors. The CDR3 loop spans 14 amino acids. The V gene lost 3 bases and the J gene lost 3 bases, with 9 bases spanning the gap. Per the germline V gene, CDR1 is SGHDN and CDR2 is FVKESK. The study's findings and limits: Per a later analysis, approximately 16,000 TCR beta sequences showed association with HLA alleles at 0.05 false discovery rate. Later on, analysis showed that most CMV-associated TCR beta chains appeared to be HLA-restricted. Later on, a genetic analysis was performed. It linked a missense variant in DCLRE1C with V- and J-gene trimming of TCR beta.

This clonotype was obtained from a man younger than 30 in good health and CMV-seropositive. V usage is TRBV14 and J usage is TRBJ1-3; D is unresolved. The sample was PBMCs. The CDR3 spells CASSQFRNGNTIYF. The CDR3 DNA reads as TGTGCCAGCAGCCAGTTCAGGAATGGAAACACCATATATTTT.